One and the same sample provided the 9 T cell receptor beta chains below, sequenced in a study of shared clonotypes between healthy human individuals. Sequencing was performed with immunoSEQ multiplex PCR; in TCRdb, only in-frame clones are kept and a portion is missing. The sample shows some 1 million clones, roughly 80% of them seen only once. Sequenced: memory CD4+ T cells sorted from blood. The subset here: CD45RA-negative fraction. Receptor source: a man in his late teens or twenties in good health.

This clone has just a few counts. The chain has TRBV7-3 and TRBJ2-3; D possibly corresponds to TRBD2 (5 bases). Germline CDR1 reads SGHTA; CDR2 reads FQGTGA. Trimming stripped 5 bases from V and 1 base from J, with 13 bases between. The CDR3 extends over 15 amino acids. CDR3 in DNA: TGTGCCAGCAGCCCGAGTGGGAGCCGCACAGATACGCAGTATTTT. Its protein is CASSPSGSRTDTQYF.

The chain combines TRBV5-1 with TRBJ1-2; 9 nucleotides agree with TRBD1. Germline V gene lookup returns CDR1 SGHRS and CDR2 YFSETQ. Trimming removed 0 bases from V and 6 bases from J; junction bases left unmatched: 6. This CDR3 has 15 residues. In nucleotides, the CDR3 is TGCGCCAGCAGCTTGGAGGGGACAGGGCGGGATGGCTACACCTTC. Translation gives CASSLEGTGRDGYTF.

At least ten counts were recorded for this clone. V and J are TRBV27 and TRBJ1-6; tentative D call: TRBD1 (5 bases). Germline V lookup: CDR1 MNHEY, CDR2 SMNVEV (reference sequence). The CDR3 spans 14 residues. Trimming left V 8 bases short and J 7 bases short, with 15 bases between. The CDR3 bases are TGTGCCAGCCGAATCGGAGGGGCAAATTCACCCCTCCACTTT. Its translation: CASRIGGANSPLHF.

This chain joins TRBV7-2 and TRBJ2-7; 11 nucleotides line up with TRBD2. CDR3 length: 15 amino acids. Germline V CDR1 and CDR2: SGHTA, FQGNSA. The V segment lost 5 bases and the J segment 2 bases; nucleotides outside the gene matches: 5. CDR3: CASSTGTSGTYEQYF. The CDR3 DNA is TGTGCCAGCAGCACCGGGACTAGCGGAACCTACGAGCAGTACTTC. The full variable domain, with the rest looked up from reference TRBV7-2 and TRBJ2-7, is GAGVSQSPSNKVTEKGKDVELRCDPISGHTALYWYRQSLGQGLEFLIYFQGNSAPDKSGLPSDRFSAERTGGSVSTLTIQRTQQEDSAVYLCASSTGTSGTYEQYFGPGTRLTVT.

This clone was counted a few times. The V call is TRBV6-5, the J call TRBJ1-4, with 9 nucleotides matching TRBD1. Germline trimming cut 6 bases from V and 8 bases from J; bases unmatched to any gene: 4. The CDR3 sequence is 13 residues long. Per the germline V gene, CDR1 is MNHEY and CDR2 is SVGAGI. The CDR3 region is CASSQGQGEKLFF. In nucleotides, the CDR3 is TGTGCCAGCAGCCAGGGACAGGGCGAAAAACTGTTTTTT.

This clone came up a few times. This chain's CDR3 is CASSDRGASNTEAFF. CDR3 DNA sequence: TGTGCCAGTAGTGATAGGGGGGCCTCGAACACTGAAGCTTTCTTT. This chain uses TRBV19 with TRBJ1-1, with a tentative D call TRBD1 (6 bases). The CDR3 totals 15 residues. Germline values: CDR1 LNHDA, CDR2 SQIVND (reference sequence). Between the trimmed V and J ends, which lost 5 bases and 1 base, there was a span of 14 bases.

The rearrangement uses TRBV11-3 and TRBJ2-1; D is undetermined. Between the trimmed V and J ends, which lost 6 bases and 5 bases, there was a span of 11 bases. This CDR3 spans 13 amino acids. Germline V gene data show CDR1 as SGHNT and CDR2 as YENEEA. CDR3: CASSGVLNNEQFF. CDR3 coding DNA: TGTGCCAGCAGTGGAGTTCTGAACAATGAGCAGTTCTTC.

Concerning this clone itself: This specimen includes other DNA sequences encoding the same CDR3. The rearrangement uses TRBV18 and TRBJ1-3, with D tentatively TRBD1 (5 bases). The CDR3 sequence is 14 residues long. The ends were cut back, 3 bases at V and 0 bases at J, with 6 bases in the middle. Germline CDR1 and CDR2: KGHSH and LQKENI. Here the CDR3 reads CASSPGVSGNTIYF. Written as DNA, the CDR3 is TGTGCCAGCTCACCGGGGGTCTCTGGAAACACCATATATTTT.

The chain combines TRBV6-1 with TRBJ1-2; the D is unclear. CDR1 MNHNS and CDR2 SASEGT come from the germline V gene. CDR3 size: 12 residues. The V end lost 6 bases, the J end lost 4 bases, and 9 bases lay between the germline ends. CDR3 DNA: TGTGCCAGCAGGGGTACCGGCTATGGCTACACCTTC. The encoded protein is CASRGTGYGYTF.